The present T cell receptor (beta chain) was sequenced within a study of blood T cell repertoires in COVID-19. Overall study: There were acute and convalescent COVID-19 samples, and they came from the United States, Italy and Spain. PBMCs, B-cell-depleted T cells, or T cells provided the cDNA or gDNA that made up the material.

Losses at the gene ends were 0 bases for V and 8 bases for J; bases not matched to a gene: 13. Germline CDR1 reads SGHRS; CDR2 reads YFSETQ. This CDR3 has 17 amino acids. In the study's own analysis: It was from reference gene primer amplification that nucleated cell counts were estimated. Clones were sequenced by immunoSEQ multiplex PCR, and TCRdb holds only the in-frame ones, with some missing. V and J calls and clone size are those listed in that table; D and trimming were worked out from the DNA. This sample carries tens of thousands of clones, about 85% of them seen once, and the ten largest clones take less than 30%.

The chain uses TRBV5-1 and TRBJ2-1, with TRBD2 matching 8 bases. Material: peripheral blood. The sequence was collected from a man older than 75 with active or convalescent COVID-19. The CDR3 nucleotides are TGCGCCAGCAGCTTGGTTGCGGGGGGAGGATCGTGGGATGAGCAGTTCTTC. Its protein is CASSLVAGGGSWDEQFF.